The 11 T cell receptor beta chains listed next were all sequenced from one sample in a study of cytomegalovirus exposure and HLA in healthy donors. PCR amplification relied on 60 Vbeta primers (plus 13 Jbeta primers). Only in-frame clones appear in the TCRdb table, and some are missing; sequencing was by immunoSEQ multiplex PCR. The sample carries about 180,000 clones, around four fifths recorded once. Source material: PBMCs. Receptors were obtained from a woman in her fifties or sixties in good health and CMV-seropositive.

The rearrangement uses TRBV27 and TRBJ1-4; D is ambiguous. Germline-derived CDR1 and CDR2 are MNHEY and SMNVEV (reference sequence). Trimming pared 8 bases from V and 7 bases from J, leaving 17 bases between. The CDR3 is 14 amino acids. CDR3 in DNA: TGTGCCAGCTCTCCCCTAGGTCTTGGTGAAAAACTGTTTTTT. This gives the protein CASSPLGLGEKLFF.

This sequence joins TRBV7-9 and TRBJ2-7, with 7 bases lining up with TRBD1. V dropped 3 bases and J dropped 0; count of bases not matched to a gene: 8. The CDR3 runs to 16 residues. Per germline, CDR1 SEHNR and CDR2 FQNEAQ (reference sequence). The CDR3 nucleotides read TGTGCCAGCAGCTTGTGGAGAGACAGGGACTCCTACGAGCAGTACTTC. Translated, it gives CASSLWRDRDSYEQYF. Supplemented by reference TRBV7-9 and TRBJ2-7, the full variable domain reads DTGVSQNPRHKITKRGQNVTFRCDPISEHNRLYWYRQTLGQGPEFLTYFQNEAQLEKSRLLSDRFSAERPKGSFSTLEIQRTEQGDSAMYLCASSLWRDRDSYEQYFGPGTRLTVT.

This chain joins TRBV6-6 and TRBJ2-2; D perhaps matches TRBD2 (6 bases). CDR3 length: 13 amino acids. In germline, CDR1 is MNHNY, CDR2 SVGAGI (reference sequence). V lost 7 bases and J 4 bases, leaving 10 bases between the germline ends. This CDR3 reads CASTRGGTGELFF. In DNA, the CDR3 is TGTGCCAGCACGCGGGGTGGCACCGGGGAGCTGTTTTTT.

The V and J genes are TRBV2 and TRBJ1-5; maybe TRBD1 (6 bases). The CDR3 extends over 13 amino acids. The germline V gene encodes CDR1 SNHLY and CDR2 FYNNEI. The V end lost 5 bases, the J end lost 7 bases, and 12 bases lay between the germline ends. This chain's CDR3 is CASSLGQWQPQHF. DNA of the CDR3: TGTGCCAGCAGTCTGGGACAATGGCAGCCCCAGCATTTT. The full variable domain, with the rest looked up from reference TRBV2 and TRBJ1-5, is EPEVTQTPSHQVTQMGQEVILRCVPISNHLYFYWYRQILGQKVEFLVSFYNNEISEKSEIFDDQFSVERPDGSNFTLKIRSTKLEDSAMYFCASSLGQWQPQHFGDGTRLSIL.

The genes are TRBV19 and TRBJ2-1; 7 bases line up with TRBD2. Germline CDR1 reads LNHDA; CDR2 reads SQIVND (reference sequence). This CDR3 region has 13 residues. J gave up 7 bases and V 6 bases, and 6 bases lay outside the gene matches. In nucleotides, the CDR3 is TGTGCCAGTAGATTCGGGAGGAATAATGAGCAGTTCTTC. It yields the protein CASRFGRNNEQFF.

This clone appeared a single time. V is TRBV4-2 and J is TRBJ2-5; 9 bases align to TRBD2. With the DNA end fitting TRBJ2-7 better, the J assignment may be wrong. Per germline, CDR1 LGHNA and CDR2 YNFKEQ. The CDR3 runs to 17 residues. Written as DNA, the CDR3 is TGTGCCAGCAGCCAAGAAGGTATAGGGACTAGCAGCTACGAGCAGTACTTC. It specifies CASSQEGIGTSSYEQYF.

The rearrangement links TRBV5-1 to TRBJ2-5; 8 positions match TRBD2. The J segment lost 5 bases and the V segment lost 4 bases, leaving 13 bases of the junction unmatched. This CDR3 is 16 amino acids long. Germline lookup yields CDR1 SGHRS and CDR2 YFSETQ. The DNA for the CDR3 is TGCGCCAGCAGCCAAGGAAGACAAGCGGGGGTGGAGACCCAGTACTTC. Its translation: CASSQGRQAGVETQYF.

The rearrangement uses TRBV27 and TRBJ2-1, with TRBD2 as a possible D gene (6 bases). The CDR3 covers 15 residues. With 7 bases removed from V and 7 bases from J, the gap between germline ends came to 20 bases. From germline, CDR1 is MNHEY and CDR2 SMNVEV (reference sequence). CDR3 protein: CASMTPRDFVNEQFF. The CDR3 DNA sequence: TGTGCCAGCATGACACCACGGGACTTTGTTAATGAGCAGTTCTTC.

Points on this clone: At one end, the junction sequence differs from germline, possibly due to a read error. This chain's CDR3 is CASSHDSGGQETQYF. The CDR3 nucleotides read TGTGCTAGCAGCCATGATAGCGGGGGCCAAGAGACCCAGTACTTC. The rearrangement links TRBV7-7 to TRBJ2-5; 9 bases match TRBD2. The CDR3 totals 15 residues. CDR1 and CDR2 from the germline V gene are SSHAT and FNYEAQ (reference sequence).

The V call is TRBV6-4, the J call TRBJ2-3; 7 positions agree with TRBD1. This CDR3 has 18 residues. V lost 7 bases, J lost 2 bases, and 18 bases stayed unmatched. CDR1 is MRHNA and CDR2 is SNTAGT in the germline V gene. As DNA, the CDR3 is TGTGCCAGCATTATAGATGCCCTCGGACAGGTACACACAGATACGCAGTATTTT. Its protein product is CASIIDALGQVHTDTQYF.

This sequence joins TRBV5-1 and TRBJ2-7; D is uncertain. CDR3 length equals 14 residues. Germline-derived CDR1 and CDR2 are SGHRS and YFSETQ. V was pared by 4 bases and J by 5 bases, with 16 bases between. This chain's CDR3 is CASSLATAPNEQYF. The CDR3 DNA is TGCGCCAGCAGCCTCGCCACAGCCCCCAACGAGCAGTACTTC.